One and the same sample provided the 8 T cell receptor beta chains below, sequenced in a study of neurological immune-mediated disorders. TCRdb re-derived calls from the 5' RACE reads in MiXCR, one entry per CDR3 protein. The sample contains around 130,000 distinct CDR3 sequences, about 3.4% of which appear only once. The sequencing sample was made of PBMCs. The receptors derive from a woman between 25 and 40 years old with multiple sclerosis.

This clonotype was counted ten times or more. The chain carries TRBV6-2 or TRBV6-3 and TRBJ1-1, with D unresolved. The CDR3 sequence is 13 residues long. Germline lookup yields CDR1 MNHEY and CDR2 SVGEGT. V was trimmed by 7 bases and J by 1 base, leaving 10 bases between them. CDR3 nucleotide sequence: TGTGCCAGCACCGCGGCACGGAACACTGAAGCTTTCTTT. It yields the protein CASTAARNTEAFF.

Many counts were recorded for this clonotype. The chain combines TRBV19 with TRBJ1-1; D not resolved. The V end lost 1 base, the J end lost 0 bases, and 9 bases lay between the germline ends. Germline loops: CDR1 LNHDA, CDR2 SQIVND (reference sequence). The CDR3 loop spans 15 amino acids. The CDR3 is CASSIGGDLNTEAFF. Written as DNA, the CDR3 is TGTGCCAGTAGTATAGGTGGAGACTTGAACACTGAAGCTTTCTTT.

Many counts were recorded for this clonotype. J is TRBJ2-5 and V is TRBV12-3 or TRBV12-4; 7 nucleotides align to TRBD2. The V segment lost 3 bases and the J segment 1 base; nucleotides outside the gene matches: 2. CDR3 length: 14 amino acids. CDR3 DNA sequence: TGTGCCAGCAGTTTTGCGGGGGTCCAAGAGACCCAGTACTTC. Translated, it gives CASSFAGVQETQYF.

This clonotype has at least ten counts. The genes are TRBV3-1 and TRBJ1-1; D gene uncertain. Per germline, CDR1 LGHDT and CDR2 YNNKEL (reference sequence). The V end was cut by 0 bases, the J end by 1 base, with 12 bases between. The CDR3 runs to 16 residues. The chain's CDR3 is CASSQDYPPRNTEAFF. The CDR3 bases are TGTGCCAGCAGCCAAGATTACCCCCCGAGGAACACTGAAGCTTTCTTT.

At least ten counts were recorded for this clonotype. This chain connects TRBV7-9 to TRBJ1-1; 10 positions agree with TRBD1. The CDR3 has 11 amino acids. With V trimmed by 11 bases and J by 5 bases, 2 bases remained unmatched. Germline V gene data show CDR1 as SEHNR and CDR2 as FQNEAQ (reference sequence). The DNA of the CDR3 is TGTGCCGGACAGGGGGGTACTGAAGCTTTCTTT. Protein: CAGQGGTEAFF.

This clonotype was seen ten or more times. The V and J genes are TRBV29-1 and TRBJ1-1; 7 nucleotides match TRBD1. The J segment lost 2 bases and the V segment lost 7 bases, leaving 13 bases of the junction unmatched. The CDR3 extends over 15 amino acids. Per germline, CDR1 SQVTM and CDR2 ANQGSEA. The CDR3 is CSATGATLINTEAFF. The CDR3 DNA follows: TGCAGCGCTACAGGGGCGACCCTAATCAACACTGAAGCTTTCTTT.

This clonotype has at least ten counts. The chain joins TRBV20-1 to TRBJ1-1; D call uncertain. Trimming pared 3 bases from V and 2 bases from J, leaving 16 bases between. The CDR3 extends over 15 amino acids. CDR1 and CDR2 from the germline V gene are DFQATT and SNEGSKA (reference sequence). CDR3 sequence: CSASYPSSGNTEAFF. CDR3 nucleotide sequence: TGCAGTGCTAGTTATCCGAGCTCCGGAAACACTGAAGCTTTCTTT.

The sample holds many counts of this clonotype. The chain is built from TRBV7-9 and TRBJ2-1; D unclear. CDR3 length: 13 residues. Germline CDR1 reads SEHNR; CDR2 reads FQNEAQ (reference sequence). Trimming removed 6 bases at V and 4 bases at J, with 10 bases between. CDR3: CASSGRAYNEQFF. CDR3 coding DNA: TGTGCCAGCAGTGGCCGAGCTTACAATGAGCAGTTCTTC.